Included here is one T cell receptor (beta chain) sequence, with context. Antigen specificity is unknown. It was with a sample-barcoded 5' primer and a J-beta primer mix that a second PCR of roughly 7 to 12 cycles was run. TCRdb reprocessed the 5' RACE reads via MiXCR and lists one record per CDR3 protein. The table shows about 800,000 distinct CDR3 sequences, with 20% to 30% occurring only once. This entry is derived from a study of blood T cells in healthy people across ages. Study-level findings and limits: Age advanced and TCR beta diversity per million T cells fell, roughly linearly. Shifts in expanded clonotypes may have been confounded by donor CMV status, which was unknown.

Germline CDR1 and CDR2: ENHRY and SYGVKD. V gave up 7 bases and J gave up 3 bases, with 10 bases separating them. The length of the CDR3 is 12 residues. These same data were also listed under a study on T cells of mothers and their children. From that second work: The yield was over 8.5 million TCR beta CDR3 reads from each mother and 2.5 million to 3.5 million from each child.

The sequencing input was blood. This TCR was recovered from a boy younger than 18 in good health. This chain links TRBV10-3 with TRBJ2-7, with D uncertain. The CDR3 loop reads CAINEDGYEQYF. The CDR3 nucleotides are TGTGCCATCAACGAGGACGGCTACGAGCAGTACTTC.